This T cell receptor beta chain is drawn from a study of technical replicates of blood from a handful of donors. The germline CDR1 and CDR2 sequences are SGHVS and FNYEAQ. This CDR3 comprises 13 residues. The V and J ends lost 1 base and 5 bases respectively, with 7 bases between them. Using immunoSEQ multiplex PCR, the repertoire was profiled, and TCRdb retains in-frame clones only, with some absent. This table holds 59,000 or so clones, just under 95% found once. The source material was PBMCs. The TCR comes from a human donor in good health. Some clones in this sample may be carry-over from other donors' samples. The chain carries TRBV7-6 and TRBJ2-3; no reliable D call. CDR3 sequence (DNA): TGTGCCAGCAGCTTAGTGACGGGAGATACGCAGTATTTT. The encoded protein is CASSLVTGDTQYF. The full variable domain, with the rest looked up from reference TRBV7-6 and TRBJ2-3, is GAGVSQSPRYKVTKRGQDVALRCDPISGHVSLYWYRQALGQGPEFLTYFNYEAQQDKSGLPNDRFSAERPEGSISTLTIQRTEQRDSAMYRCASSLVTGDTQYFGPGTRLTVL.